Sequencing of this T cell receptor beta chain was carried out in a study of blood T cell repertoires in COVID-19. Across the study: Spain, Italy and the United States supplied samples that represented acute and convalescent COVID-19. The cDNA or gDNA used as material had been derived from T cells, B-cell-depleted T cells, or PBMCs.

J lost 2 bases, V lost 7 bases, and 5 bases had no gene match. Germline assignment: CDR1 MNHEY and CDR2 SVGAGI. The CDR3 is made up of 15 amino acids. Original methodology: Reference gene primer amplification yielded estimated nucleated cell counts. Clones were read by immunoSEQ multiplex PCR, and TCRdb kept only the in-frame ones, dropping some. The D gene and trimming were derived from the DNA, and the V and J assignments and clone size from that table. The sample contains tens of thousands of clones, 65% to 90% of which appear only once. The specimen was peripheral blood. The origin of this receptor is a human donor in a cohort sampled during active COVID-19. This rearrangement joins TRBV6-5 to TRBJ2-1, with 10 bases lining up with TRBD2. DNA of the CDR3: TGTGCCAGCAAGGGTAGCGGGGGGCCCTACAATGAGCAGTTCTTC. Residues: CASKGSGGPYNEQFF.